These 20 T cell receptor beta chains came from one sample sequenced in a study of shared clonotypes between healthy human individuals. Assay used: immunoSEQ multiplex PCR; TCRdb lists only in-frame clones, some missing. The sample shows hundreds of thousands of clones, roughly three quarters of them seen only once. Sequencing used PBMCs. The receptors were gathered from a woman in her thirties or forties in good health. Some clones in this sample may be carry-over from other donors' samples.

As regards this clone: Other DNA sequences of this sample code for an identical CDR3. The gene calls are TRBV30 and TRBJ2-7; the D gene is possibly TRBD2 (7 bases). The CDR3 consists of 14 residues. Trimming shortened V by 1 base and J by 2 bases, and 12 bases separated the two germline ends. In germline, CDR1 is GTSNPN, CDR2 SVGIG (reference sequence). The CDR3 DNA sequence: TGTGCCTGGAGTGAGGGGGGGCTCACCTACGAGCAGTACTTC. It codes for CAWSEGGLTYEQYF.

The chain employs TRBV19 and TRBJ2-7; 8 bases are a match to TRBD1. The J segment lost 4 bases and the V segment lost 4 bases, leaving 3 bases of the junction unmatched. Germline loops: CDR1 LNHDA, CDR2 SQIVND (reference sequence). CDR3 length equals 13 residues. The CDR3 DNA reads TGTGCCAGTAGTAAGGACAGGGATTACGAGCAGTACTTC. Amino acid sequence: CASSKDRDYEQYF.

The chain has TRBV30 and TRBJ1-2; perhaps TRBD1 as D (6 bases). This CDR3 has 12 residues. V was trimmed by 3 bases and J by 3 bases, leaving 8 bases between them. From germline, CDR1 is GTSNPN and CDR2 SVGIG (reference sequence). CDR3 protein: CAWSGQYYGYTF. The CDR3 coding sequence is TGTGCCTGGAGCGGACAGTACTATGGCTACACCTTC.

A few counts support this clone. This chain joins TRBV5-8 and TRBJ1-1; D is ambiguous. V was shortened by 0 bases and J by 2 bases, with 5 bases between the two germline ends. CDR3 length: 13 amino acids. Germline V gives CDR1 SGHTS, CDR2 YDEGEE. Written as DNA, the CDR3 is TGTGCCAGCAGCTTGGAAATCAACACTGAAGCTTTCTTT. Protein sequence: CASSLEINTEAFF.

Concerning this clone itself: One end of the junction does not line up with germline, which may come from a read error. This chain links TRBV27 with TRBJ2-2, with D hard to call. This CDR3 comprises 12 residues. Germline V gene lookup returns CDR1 MNHEY and CDR2 SMNVEV (reference sequence). For the CDR3, the DNA is TGTGCCAGCAGTTCGAAAACCGGGGAGCTGTTTTTT. Its protein is CASSSKTGELFF.

The chain uses TRBV9 and TRBJ2-2; TRBD2 might be the D (5 bases). The CDR3 is 15 residues long. Germline CDR1 SGDLS, CDR2 YYNGEE. With 0 bases removed from V and 2 bases from J, the gap between germline ends came to 8 bases. The CDR3 DNA is TGTGCCAGCAGCGTAGGGAGGCTAAACACCGGGGAGCTGTTTTTT. Translated: CASSVGRLNTGELFF. The full variable domain, rest sourced from reference TRBV9 and TRBJ2-2, is DSGVTQTPKHLITATGQRVTLRCSPRSGDLSVYWYQQSLDQGLQFLIQYYNGEERAKGNILERFSAQQFPDLHSELNLSSLELGDSALYFCASSVGRLNTGELFFGEGSRLTVL.

The V call is TRBV15, the J call TRBJ2-5; 9 bases line up with TRBD2. The CDR3 is 17 residues long. Germline V CDR1 and CDR2: LNHNV, YYDKDF (reference sequence). Unmatched junction bases numbered 14, after V lost 7 bases and J lost 2 bases. The CDR3 DNA sequence: TGTGCCACCAAACTAATTTGGGAGCGGGAGGTACAAGAGACCCAGTACTTC. This translates into CATKLIWEREVQETQYF. Looking up the rest from reference TRBV15 and TRBJ2-5 gives the full variable domain: DAMVIQNPRYQVTQFGKPVTLSCSQTLNHNVMYWYQQKSSQAPKLLFHYYDKDFNNEADTPDNFQSRRPNTSFCFLDIRSPGLGDTAMYLCATKLIWEREVQETQYFGPGTRLLVL.

The chain employs TRBV27 and TRBJ2-2; the D call may be TRBD1 or TRBD2 (5 bases each). From germline, CDR1 is MNHEY and CDR2 SMNVEV (reference sequence). V shed 3 bases and J shed 7 bases, with 9 bases lying between them. CDR3 length: 13 amino acids. CDR3 amino acids: CASSFRGDGELFF. CDR3 sequence (DNA): TGTGCCAGCAGTTTTCGAGGGGACGGGGAGCTGTTTTTT.

The chain has TRBV7-9 and TRBJ1-2; TRBD1 agrees at 8 bases. This CDR3 contains 15 residues. The germline CDR1 and CDR2 sequences are SEHNR and FQNEAQ (reference sequence). Trimming cost V 4 bases and J 3 bases; bases outside gene matches: 7. CDR3 DNA sequence: TGTGCCAGCAGCTACCCAGGGGGCGCGGACTATGGCTACACCTTC. Translation gives CASSYPGGADYGYTF.

The V and J genes are TRBV4-1 and TRBJ1-2, with 11 bases identical to TRBD1. V shed 4 bases, J shed 6 bases, and the junction held 7 bases outside the gene matches. CDR1 and CDR2 from the germline V gene are MGHRA and YSYEKL. The CDR3 contains 15 residues. The CDR3 DNA reads TGCGCCAGCAGCCTCACCGGACAGGGGGCTGATGGCTACACCTTC. Protein sequence: CASSLTGQGADGYTF.

This sequence joins TRBV10-1 and TRBJ2-7, with 10 bases lining up with TRBD1. V lost 11 bases, J lost 4 bases, and 11 bases stayed unmatched. CDR1 is WNHNN and CDR2 is SYGVQD in the germline V gene (reference sequence). The CDR3 sequence is 14 residues long. The CDR3 nucleotides are TGCGCCCCGACTCGACAGGGGGCGCGATACGAGCAGTACTTC. Translating gives CAPTRQGARYEQYF.

This clone has only one observation. CDR3 protein: CASRPGLSRYNEQFF. The DNA for the CDR3 is TGTGCCAGCAGACCGGGACTCTCGCGCTACAATGAGCAGTTCTTC. The chain combines TRBV6-5 with TRBJ2-1; D is possibly TRBD2 (6 bases). Per germline, CDR1 MNHEY and CDR2 SVGAGI. The V and J ends lost 6 bases and 3 bases respectively, with 15 bases between them. The CDR3 has 15 residues.

The V and J genes are TRBV10-2 and TRBJ2-7; the match to TRBD2 covers 7 bases. Germline trimming cut 7 bases from V and 2 bases from J; bases unmatched to any gene: 14. The CDR3 has 16 amino acids. Germline V gene sequence: CDR1 WSHSY, CDR2 SAAADI. CDR3: CASNSPRGEGAYEQYF. Written as DNA, the CDR3 is TGCGCCAGCAATTCACCCCGGGGGGAGGGAGCCTACGAGCAGTACTTC.

The genes are TRBV5-8 and TRBJ2-7; the D call may be TRBD1 or TRBD2 (5 bases each). The CDR3 length is 13 residues. Germline assignment: CDR1 SGHTS and CDR2 YDEGEE. Trimming took off 6 bases at V and 9 bases at J, with 19 bases between the two ends. CDR3 amino acids: CASTSQGPSGQYF. As DNA, the CDR3 is TGTGCCAGCACCTCGCAGGGACCGAGCGGGCAGTACTTC.

The chain has TRBV6-5 and TRBJ2-7; no clear D. V was trimmed by 0 bases and J by 7 bases, leaving 10 bases between them. CDR1 and CDR2 (germline): MNHEY, SVGAGI. The CDR3 spans 13 residues. CDR3 in amino acids: CASSYSRSSEQYF. CDR3 nucleotide sequence: TGTGCCAGCAGTTACTCGCGAAGTAGTGAGCAGTACTTC.

This clone was observed a few times. The rearrangement links TRBV29-1 to TRBJ1-4; no clear D. Germline lookup yields CDR1 SQVTM and CDR2 ANQGSEA. The CDR3 consists of 11 residues. V dropped 5 bases and J dropped 8 bases, with 9 bases sitting between them. The CDR3 DNA sequence: TGCAGCGTTCCATCGGGGGAAAAACTGTTTTTT. Its translation: CSVPSGEKLFF.

This clone was seen only a few times. The chain joins TRBV2 to TRBJ1-2, with D uncertain. Germline CDR1 SNHLY, CDR2 FYNNEI. V was pared by 6 bases and J by 4 bases, with 12 bases between. The CDR3 length is 13 residues. The CDR3 loop reads CASRALSSYGYTF. The CDR3 bases are TGTGCCAGCAGAGCCCTCTCTAGCTATGGCTACACCTTC.

This clone was found a few times. The same CDR3 also results from other DNA sequences found in this sample. The chain links TRBV20-1 to TRBJ1-2; the D is unclear. Deletions cut 6 bases from V and 0 bases from J, with 5 bases between. The CDR3 extends over 11 amino acids. CDR1 and CDR2 (germline): DFQATT, SNEGSKA (reference sequence). Written as DNA, the CDR3 is TGCAGTGCCCGGACTAACTATGGCTACACCTTC. Its protein product is CSARTNYGYTF.

The V gene is TRBV6-5, the J gene TRBJ2-7; tentative D call: TRBD2 (6 bases). This CDR3 is 14 amino acids long. Between the trimmed V and J ends, which lost 6 bases and 2 bases, there was a span of 14 bases. Looked up from germline, CDR1 is MNHEY and CDR2 is SVGAGI. The CDR3 protein is CASSPSGLAYEQYF. The CDR3 nucleotides read TGTGCCAGCAGCCCATCGGGACTCGCCTACGAGCAGTACTTC.

This chain uses TRBV7-2 with TRBJ1-3; TRBD1 aligns across 9 bases. V trimming: 1 base; J trimming: 3 bases; junction bases outside the gene matches: 10. In germline, CDR1 is SGHTA, CDR2 FQGNSA. The CDR3 has 18 residues. DNA for the CDR3: TGTGCCAGCAGCTTAGTAGGGGGGACAGGGTTTAATGGAAACACCATATATTTT. Protein sequence: CASSLVGGTGFNGNTIYF. Complete variable domain (other parts from reference TRBV7-2 and TRBJ1-3): GAGVSQSPSNKVTEKGKDVELRCDPISGHTALYWYRQSLGQGLEFLIYFQGNSAPDKSGLPSDRFSAERTGGSVSTLTIQRTQQEDSAVYLCASSLVGGTGFNGNTIYFGEGSWLTVV.